This T cell receptor beta chain is drawn from a study of T and B cells in COVID-19 patients. Study-wide findings and caveats: Patients with COVID-19 reportedly showed strongly skewed T cell receptor beta variable and joining gene usage.

Per the germline V gene, CDR1 is MNHEY and CDR2 is SVGAGI. The CDR3 length is 13 residues. V lost 5 bases and J lost 1, with 7 bases in between. TRB rearrangements were amplified by multiplex PCR with BIOMED2 TRB-A/B primers. TCRdb processed the multiplex PCR reads anew with MiXCR; each CDR3 protein has one entry. The sample holds 20,000 to 25,000 distinct CDR3 sequences, about 31% seen once. This clonotype was detected many times. Antigen specificity is unknown. From blood, 250-500 ng of genomic DNA served as TRB template. The chain recombines TRBV6-5 with TRBJ2-3; D not certain. The TCR was taken from a human donor who had recovered from COVID-19. Input material: blood. CDR3: CASSEVGTDTQYF. CDR3 nucleotides: TGTGCCAGCAGTGAGGTCGGCACAGATACGCAGTATTTT.